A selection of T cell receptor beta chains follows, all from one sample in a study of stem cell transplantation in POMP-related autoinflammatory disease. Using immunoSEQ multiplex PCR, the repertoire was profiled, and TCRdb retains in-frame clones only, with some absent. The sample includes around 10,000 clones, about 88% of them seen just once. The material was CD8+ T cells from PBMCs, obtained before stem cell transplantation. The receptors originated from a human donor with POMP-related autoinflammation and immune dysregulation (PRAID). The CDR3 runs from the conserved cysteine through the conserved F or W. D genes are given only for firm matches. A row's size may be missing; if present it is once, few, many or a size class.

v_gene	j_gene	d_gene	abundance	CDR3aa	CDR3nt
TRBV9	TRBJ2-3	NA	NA	CASSVEWGAGDTQYF	TGTGCCAGCAGCGTAGAGTGGGGGGCGGGAGATACGCAGTATTTT
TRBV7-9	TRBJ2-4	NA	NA	CASSLRAGIQYF	TGTGCCAGCAGCTTAAGGGCGGGCATTCAGTACTTC
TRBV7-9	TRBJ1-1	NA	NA	CASSPTRTTEAFF	TGTGCCAGCAGCCCTACACGTACCACTGAAGCTTTCTTT
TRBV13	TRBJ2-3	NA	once	CASSFGVVSTDTQYF	TGTGCCAGCAGCTTTGGGGTAGTCAGCACAGATACGCAGTATTTT
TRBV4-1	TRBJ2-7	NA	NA	CASSQDWGHRTFFEQYF	TGCGCCAGCAGCCAAGATTGGGGACATAGGACCTTTTTCGAGCAGTACTTC
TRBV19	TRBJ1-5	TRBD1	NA	CASSISRGSNQPQHF	TGTGCCAGTAGTATTTCCAGGGGGAGCAATCAGCCCCAGCATTTT
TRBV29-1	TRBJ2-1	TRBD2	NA	CSVEWTSGGASYNEQFF	TGCAGCGTTGAGTGGACTAGCGGGGGGGCCTCCTACAATGAGCAGTTCTTC
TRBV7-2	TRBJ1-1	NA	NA	CASSLRKTRWVAFF	TGTGCCAGCAGCTTAAGGAAGACCCGATGGGTAGCTTTCTTT
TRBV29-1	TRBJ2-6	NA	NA	CSVYGEPSGANVLTF	TGCAGCGTTTACGGGGAACCCTCTGGGGCCAACGTCCTGACTTTC
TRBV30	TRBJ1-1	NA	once	CAWRGRGRTEAFF	TGTGCCTGGCGGGGCAGGGGAAGAACTGAAGCTTTCTTT
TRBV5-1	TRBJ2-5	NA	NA	CASSFEWRAQETQYF	TGCGCCAGCAGCTTCGAGTGGCGGGCTCAAGAGACCCAGTACTTC
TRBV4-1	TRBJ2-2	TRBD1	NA	CASSQRGQSANTGELFF	TGCGCCAGCAGCCAACGGGGACAGAGCGCGAACACCGGGGAGCTGTTTTTT
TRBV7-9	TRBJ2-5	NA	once	CASSLEGLWRDRSETQYF	TGTGCCAGCAGCTTAGAAGGGTTGTGGCGGGACCGTAGTGAGACCCAGTACTTC
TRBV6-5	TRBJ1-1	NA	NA	CASSYTGKNTEAFF	TGTGCCAGCAGTTACACAGGGAAGAACACTGAAGCTTTCTTT
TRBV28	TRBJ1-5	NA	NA	CASSSTRASNQPQHF	TGTGCCAGCAGTTCCACTAGGGCGAGCAATCAGCCCCAGCATTTT
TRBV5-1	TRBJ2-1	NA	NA	CASSLGGEGDEQFF	TGCGCCAGCAGCTTGGGAGGAGAGGGGGATGAGCAGTTCTTC
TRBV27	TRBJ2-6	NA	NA	CASSLLPGTDSGANVLTF	TGTGCCAGCAGTTTATTACCAGGAACCGACTCTGGGGCCAACGTCCTGACTTTC
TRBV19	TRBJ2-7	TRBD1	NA	CASSMGTGTVSSYEQYF	TGTGCCAGTAGTATGGGGACCGGGACAGTAAGCTCCTACGAGCAGTACTTC
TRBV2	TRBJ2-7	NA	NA	CASSAGVPNYEQYF	TGTGCCAGCAGTGCAGGGGTTCCAAACTACGAGCAGTACTTC
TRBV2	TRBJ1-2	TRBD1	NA	CAGEQGNGYTF	TGTGCCGGAGAACAGGGGAATGGCTACACCTTC
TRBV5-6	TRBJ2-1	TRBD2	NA	CASSLVGGGAPYNEQFF	TGTGCCAGCAGCTTGGTAGGCGGGGGGGCCCCCTACAATGAGCAGTTCTTC
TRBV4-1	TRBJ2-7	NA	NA	CASSQDQDSGYEQYF	TGCGCCAGCAGCCAAGATCAGGATTCTGGTTACGAGCAGTACTTC
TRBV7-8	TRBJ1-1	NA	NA	CASSFDENTEAFF	TGTGCCAGCAGCTTTGACGAGAACACTGAAGCTTTCTTT
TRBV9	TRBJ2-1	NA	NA	CASSLGRGYNEQFF	TGTGCCAGCAGTTTGGGCCGGGGCTACAATGAGCAGTTCTTC